Following are 21 T cell receptor beta chains from one sample sequenced in a study of response to subunit inactivated influenza vaccine. TCRdb analysed the RT-PCR reads with MiXCR anew, one entry per CDR3 protein. This table holds 400,000 to 650,000 distinct CDR3 sequences, about 7.2% found once. The sequencing used PBMCs from blood, collected 23 to 25 months after vaccination. All receptors come from a man between 50 and 69 years old who received an inactivated influenza vaccine.

This clonotype turned up a few times. The chain's CDR3 is CASSVSYRGRNTGELFF. In DNA form, the CDR3 reads TGTGCCAGCAGCGTCAGTTACAGAGGAAGGAACACCGGGGAGCTGTTTTTT. This sequence joins TRBV9 and TRBJ2-2; D gene unclear. This CDR3 is 17 amino acids long. Trimming pared 2 bases from V and 1 base from J, leaving 15 bases between. Germline-derived CDR1 and CDR2 are SGDLS and YYNGEE.

This chain joins TRBV5-1 and TRBJ1-5; 9 nucleotides align to TRBD1. Germline-derived CDR1 and CDR2 are SGHRS and YFSETQ. This CDR3 spans 15 amino acids. The J segment lost 3 bases and the V segment lost 4 bases, leaving 5 bases of the junction unmatched. The CDR3 region has the DNA TGCGCCAGCAGCCCGGGACAGGGCCACAATCAGCCCCAGCATTTT. Protein product: CASSPGQGHNQPQHF.

This clonotype has at least ten counts. The chain recombines TRBV5-1 with TRBJ2-1; TRBD2 matches at 11 bases. Germline CDR1 SGHRS, CDR2 YFSETQ. J was trimmed by 5 bases and V by 2 bases; bases with no gene match: 3. The CDR3 is made up of 15 amino acids. This CDR3 reads CASSFSGGADNEQFF. CDR3 DNA: TGCGCCAGCAGCTTTAGCGGGGGGGCCGACAATGAGCAGTTCTTC.

This clonotype was counted a few times. The rearrangement uses TRBV3-1 and TRBJ2-1; TRBD2 matches 14 bases. V was pared by 4 bases and J by 3 bases, with 11 bases of the junction left unmatched. Germline CDR1 and CDR2: LGHDT and YNNKEL (reference sequence). The CDR3 totals 19 residues. The DNA of the CDR3 is TGTGCCAGCAGCCCCCCCCCGGGGACTAGCGGGGGCCGCTACAATGAGCAGTTCTTC. It translates to CASSPPPGTSGGRYNEQFF.

This clonotype has only a few counts. The V gene is TRBV20-1, the J gene TRBJ1-6; possible D gene TRBD1, 5 bases. The V gene's germline CDR1 is DFQATT and CDR2 SNEGSKA (reference sequence). V lost 3 bases, J lost 10 bases, and 16 bases lay in between. CDR3 length: 14 residues. In nucleotides, the CDR3 is TGCAGTGCTAGCCGACCAGGGCTACGGTCACCCCTCCACTTT. It is translated as CSASRPGLRSPLHF.

The chain has TRBV5-1 and TRBJ2-5; a possible D gene is TRBD1 (6 bases). The CDR3 sequence is 14 residues long. The V gene lost 3 bases and the J gene lost 4 bases, with 13 bases spanning the gap. Germline assignment: CDR1 SGHRS and CDR2 YFSETQ. CDR3 sequence: CASSSGQEGETQYF. CDR3 DNA: TGCGCCAGCAGCTCGGGACAAGAGGGAGAGACCCAGTACTTC. Full variable domain (outside the CDR3, taken from reference TRBV5-1 and TRBJ2-5): KAGVTQTPRYLIKTRGQQVTLSCSPISGHRSVSWYQQTPGQGLQFLFEYFSETQRNKGNFPGRFSGRQFSNSRSEMNVSTLELGDSALYLCASSSGQEGETQYFGPGTRLLVL.

This clonotype was observed many times. The chain employs TRBV6-2 or TRBV6-3 and TRBJ2-3; D unresolved. Germline assignment: CDR1 MNHEY and CDR2 SVGEGT. Trimming took off 7 bases at V and 5 bases at J, with 7 bases between the two ends. This CDR3 comprises 11 residues. The CDR3 coding sequence is TGTGCCAGCACACTTGGAGATACGCAGTATTTT. This gives the protein CASTLGDTQYF.

This clonotype has at least ten counts. The chain is built from TRBV5-1 and TRBJ2-7; 7 nucleotides agree with TRBD1. The CDR3 has 16 amino acids. CDR1 and CDR2 (germline): SGHRS, YFSETQ. The junction had 8 bases not matched to a gene; V was cut back by 0 bases and J by 2 bases. The CDR3 sequence is CASSLGTGTATYEQYF. The CDR3 coding sequence is TGCGCCAGCAGCTTGGGAACCGGGACAGCTACCTACGAGCAGTACTTC.

There are a few counts of this clonotype. The rearrangement joins TRBV3-1 to TRBJ2-1; D not resolved. Trimming removed 4 bases at V and 8 bases at J, with 9 bases between. CDR1 LGHDT and CDR2 YNNKEL come from the germline V gene (reference sequence). The CDR3 runs to 12 residues. CDR3 nucleotides: TGTGCCAGCAGCCTCCTAGAGGATGAGCAGTTCTTC. It yields the protein CASSLLEDEQFF.

This clonotype showed up many times. The J gene is TRBJ2-7, the V gene TRBV20-1; D is tentatively TRBD1 or TRBD2 (5 bases each). The CDR3 runs 14 residues. The germline gives CDR1 DFQATT, CDR2 SNEGSKA (reference sequence). With 2 bases removed from V and 2 bases from J, the gap between germline ends came to 13 bases. The CDR3 nucleotides are TGCAGTGCTAGAAACGGTGGGGGAACCTACGAGCAGTACTTC. It translates to CSARNGGGTYEQYF.

The gene calls are TRBV7-8 and TRBJ1-1, with 7 bases matching TRBD1. The CDR3 sequence is 14 residues long. CDR1 SGHVS and CDR2 FQNEAQ come from the germline V gene. V trimming: 10 bases; J trimming: 3 bases; junction bases outside the gene matches: 11. CDR3 sequence reads: CATRPGTEDTEAFF. The CDR3 nucleotides are TGTGCCACTCGTCCCGGGACAGAAGACACTGAAGCTTTCTTT.

This clonotype turned up a few times. The genes are TRBV18 and TRBJ1-6; D is undetermined. CDR1 is KGHSH, CDR2 LQKENI, per germline. V was shortened by 3 bases and J by 9 bases, with 9 bases between the two germline ends. The CDR3 length is 13 residues. The CDR3 loop reads CASSPRELSPLHF. Here the CDR3 DNA reads TGTGCCAGCTCACCTCGAGAGCTTTCACCCCTCCACTTT.

The chain combines TRBV20-1 with TRBJ1-3; D is undetermined. There are 15 residues in the CDR3. V was pared by 3 bases and J by 0 bases, with 12 bases between. Germline V CDR1 and CDR2: DFQATT, SNEGSKA (reference sequence). The CDR3 loop reads CSARAGAFSGNTIYF. CDR3 DNA: TGCAGTGCTAGGGCCGGCGCCTTCTCTGGAAACACCATATATTTT.

The V and J genes are TRBV4-2 and TRBJ2-5; D is unclear. V was cut by 0 bases and J by 13 bases, with 12 bases left in between. The germline V gene encodes CDR1 LGHNA and CDR2 YNFKEQ. This CDR3 is 12 amino acids long. The chain's CDR3 is CASSQDGPGVYF. The CDR3 nucleotides are TGTGCCAGCAGCCAAGATGGGCCCGGAGTGTACTTC.

This clonotype was counted a few times. The V and J genes are TRBV20-1 and TRBJ2-6, with D perhaps being TRBD1 or TRBD2 (5 bases each). V was cut by 5 bases and J by 3 bases, with 14 bases left in between. Germline lookup yields CDR1 DFQATT and CDR2 SNEGSKA (reference sequence). The CDR3 is 15 residues long. The DNA of the CDR3 is TGCAGTGCTCCTGACGGGGCCGGTGGGGCCAACGTCCTGACTTTC. It translates to CSAPDGAGGANVLTF.

There are a few counts of this clonotype. The V call is TRBV20-1, the J call TRBJ2-1; D is possibly TRBD1 or TRBD2 (6 bases each). The CDR3 runs to 14 residues. V shed 5 bases and J shed 3 bases, with 14 bases lying between them. CDR1 DFQATT and CDR2 SNEGSKA come from the germline V gene (reference sequence). The CDR3 is CSAPSGAIYNEQFF. The CDR3 bases are TGCAGTGCTCCGTCGGGGGCTATCTACAATGAGCAGTTCTTC.

In its sample, this clonotype was seen many times. The gene calls are TRBV20-1 and TRBJ2-1; 9 positions agree with TRBD2. V trimming: 6 bases; J trimming: 5 bases; junction bases outside the gene matches: 8. CDR3 size: 14 residues. Germline loops: CDR1 DFQATT, CDR2 SNEGSKA (reference sequence). The CDR3 is CSADSGGVNNEQFF. The CDR3 coding sequence is TGCAGTGCGGATAGCGGGGGAGTTAACAATGAGCAGTTCTTC.

This clonotype was seen only once. This chain connects TRBV19 to TRBJ1-1, with a weak D call TRBD1 (6 bases). The CDR3 spans 12 residues. In germline, CDR1 is LNHDA, CDR2 SQIVND (reference sequence). Deletions cut 9 bases from V and 4 bases from J, with 12 bases between. CDR3 coding DNA: TGTGCCAGCACCGACAGGACCACTGAAGCTTTCTTT. Protein product: CASTDRTTEAFF.

This clonotype was counted ten times or more. This rearrangement joins TRBV20-1 to TRBJ1-2; 7 nucleotides line up with TRBD1. Losses at the gene ends were 1 base for V and 8 bases for J; bases not matched to a gene: 10. Germline lookup yields CDR1 DFQATT and CDR2 SNEGSKA (reference sequence). The CDR3 consists of 14 residues. The CDR3 spells CSARVRDSLGGYTF. Here the CDR3 DNA reads TGCAGTGCTAGAGTACGGGACAGTTTGGGCGGCTACACCTTC.

This clonotype has a count of ten or more. The gene calls are TRBV29-1 and TRBJ1-1; 10 bases are shared with TRBD1. The CDR3 is 13 amino acids. J was trimmed by 5 bases and V by 6 bases; bases with no gene match: 6. Looked up from germline, CDR1 is SQVTM and CDR2 is ANQGSEA. The CDR3 protein is CSVVPGQGTEAFF. The CDR3 DNA reads TGCAGCGTCGTCCCGGGACAGGGGACTGAAGCTTTCTTT. The variable domain in full, with the rest retrieved from reference TRBV29-1 and TRBJ1-1, is SAVISQKPSRDICQRGTSLTIQCQVDSQVTMMFWYRQQPGQSLTLIATANQGSEATYESGFVIDKFPISRPNLTFSTLTVSNMSPEDSSIYLCSVVPGQGTEAFFGQGTRLTVV.

The chain links TRBV13 to TRBJ2-7; possible D gene TRBD2, 5 bases. CDR1 is PRHDT and CDR2 is FYEKMQ in the germline V gene (reference sequence). This CDR3 comprises 16 residues. V was shortened by 1 base and J by 0 bases, with 13 bases between the two germline ends. As DNA, the CDR3 is TGTGCCAGCAGCTTAGAGGGAGCCGGGGTCTCCTACGAGCAGTACTTC. This codes for CASSLEGAGVSYEQYF.